This T cell receptor beta chain was identified in a study of T cell repertoires in cytomegalovirus infection. Overall study context: Epitope selection comprised recently identified HLA-C-restricted CMV epitopes and well-studied HLA-B-restricted CMV epitopes. Study results and limitations: HLA-C-restricted CMV-specific TCR beta clonotypes prevailed in the ex vivo response.

TCRdb reanalysed the reads using MiXCR and keeps one entry per CDR3 protein. The sample consists of some 150,000 distinct CDR3 sequences, approximately 30% of them appearing once. This clonotype was counted at least ten times. Its antigen remains unknown. Per germline, CDR1 MNHNS and CDR2 SASEGT. Trimming took 3 bases from V and 8 from J, leaving 23 bases between them. The CDR3 covers 18 residues. The sequencing used CD8+ T cells from cultured PBMCs, collected from culture after CMV antigen stimulation. This clonotype was obtained from a human donor in good health (CMV status not recorded). Some clones in this sample may be carry-over from other donors' samples. This chain connects TRBV6-1 to TRBJ2-6; tentatively, D is TRBD2 (6 bases). CDR3 nucleotide sequence: TGTGCCAGCAGTGATTTCCGCCTTCAGGCGGGGCAGCCCAACGTCCTGACTTTC. Translation: CASSDFRLQAGQPNVLTF.